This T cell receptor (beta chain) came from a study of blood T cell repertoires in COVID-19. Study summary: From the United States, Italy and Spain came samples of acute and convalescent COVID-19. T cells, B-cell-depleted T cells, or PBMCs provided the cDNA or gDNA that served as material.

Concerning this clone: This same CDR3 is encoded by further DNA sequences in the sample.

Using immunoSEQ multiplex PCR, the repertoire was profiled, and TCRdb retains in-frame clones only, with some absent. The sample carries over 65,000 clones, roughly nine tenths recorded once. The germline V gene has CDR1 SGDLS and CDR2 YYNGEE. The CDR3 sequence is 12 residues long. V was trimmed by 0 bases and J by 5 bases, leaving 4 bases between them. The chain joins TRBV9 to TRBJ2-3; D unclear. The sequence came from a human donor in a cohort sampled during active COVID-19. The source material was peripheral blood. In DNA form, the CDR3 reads TGTGCCAGCAGCGTAGCGGGAGATACGCAGTATTTT. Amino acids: CASSVAGDTQYF.